A selection of T cell receptor beta chains follows, all from one sample in a study of Graves' ophthalmopathy and Graves' hyperthyroidism. TCRdb reprocessed the multiplex PCR reads via MiXCR and lists one record per CDR3 protein. Of hundreds of thousands of distinct CDR3 sequences listed, approximately 21% are singletons. Sequenced: peripheral blood. These receptors came from a woman between 18 and 29 years old with stable Graves' hyperthyroidism. CDR3s include the opening cysteine and the closing phenylalanine or tryptophan. A D gene is named only where the DNA matches it firmly. Size values are once, few and many counts, or a class for expanded clones, and some rows have none.

D,J,size,length,V,CDR3,DNA
-,TRBJ2-7,-,12,TRBV30,CAWSTMDYEQYF,TGTGCCTGGTCCACTATGGACTACGAGCAGTACTTC
-,TRBJ2-5,few,14,TRBV11-2,CASSPGTLLGTQYF,TGTGCCAGCAGTCCCGGGACACTCCTCGGGACCCAGTACTTC
-,TRBJ1-1,-,13,TRBV19,CASNPGMNTEAFF,TGTGCCAGTAACCCGGGGATGAACACTGAAGCTTTCTTT
-,TRBJ1-1,many,15,TRBV29-1,CSVGGRRTVNTEAFF,TGCAGCGTTGGGGGACGGCGGACAGTGAACACTGAAGCTTTCTTT
-,TRBJ1-1,-,13,TRBV27,CASSLSRAREAFF,TGTGCCAGCAGTTTATCGAGGGCCAGAGAAGCTTTCTTT
-,TRBJ1-5,many,11,TRBV15,CAITRNQPQHF,TGTGCCATCACTAGAAATCAGCCCCAGCATTTT
-,TRBJ2-7,-,14,TRBV6-2/TRBV6-3,CASGLRGHRYEQYF,TGTGCCAGCGGCCTCCGGGGACACCGCTACGAGCAGTACTTC
TRBD2,TRBJ2-2,many,18,TRBV6-2/TRBV6-3,CASSTWTSGRAGAGELFF,TGTGCCAGCAGTACTTGGACTAGCGGGAGGGCTGGGGCCGGGGAGCTGTTTTTT
-,TRBJ2-7,many,14,TRBV20-1,CSARLHGSLYEQYF,TGCAGTGCTAGACTCCATGGGAGCCTCTACGAGCAGTACTTC
-,TRBJ2-5,many,15,TRBV6-5,CASSYEWGGQETQYF,TGTGCCAGCAGTTACGAGTGGGGCGGACAAGAGACCCAGTACTTC